This T cell receptor (beta chain) was sequenced during a study of CXCR3-negative and CXCR3-positive naive CD8 T cells. Study observations and caveats: For CXCR3-positive naive cells, TRB CDR3s were more hydrophobic than those of CXCR3-negative naive cells. In naive cells, CXCR3-negative and CXCR3-positive subsets had similar TRBV-TRBJ usage; memory cells differed.

The CDR3 is made up of 15 amino acids. Germline CDR1 and CDR2: LGHNA and YSLEER. Points on this clonotype: Antigen unknown.

The method, 5' RACE with UMI labels, was used to prepare the TRB cDNA libraries. TCRdb reprocessed the 5' RACE reads, keeping one entry per CDR3 protein, no DNA. This repertoire comprises 85,000 to 90,000 distinct CDR3 sequences; its ten largest clones make up 0.7% to 1%. This receptor was identified in a human donor in good health. Some clones in this sample may be carry-over from other donors' samples. The sequenced material came from naive CXCR3+ CD8+ T cells from blood. Subset: CD45RO-CCR7+CD27+CD95- naive CD8+ T cells expressing CXCR3 (TNR3+). The chain employs TRBV4-3 and TRBJ2-7; TCRdb calls TRBD1, which cannot be checked without DNA. The CDR3 loop reads CASSQGPTGGYEQYF.